These T cell receptor beta chains were read from a single sample in a study of blood T cells in healthy people across ages. MiXCR, applied by TCRdb to the 5' RACE reads, yields one record per CDR3 protein. The data contain 1.6 million or so distinct CDR3 sequences, roughly 30% of them singletons. Sequenced: blood. All receptors come from a woman younger than 45 in good health. The CDR3 runs from the conserved cysteine through the conserved F or W. Clone size is not always given. Where it is, it says once, few, many or a class for expanded clones.

TRBV12-3/TRBV12-4,-,TRBJ2-3,CASSLARYTDTQYF
TRBV9,-,TRBJ2-1,CASSPGTSGKFNEQFF
TRBV12-3/TRBV12-4,-,TRBJ2-3,CASSYRVSTDAQYF
TRBV5-5,-,TRBJ1-2,CASTPTGRYGYTF
TRBV11-2,-,TRBJ2-7,CASSAGSWQYF
TRBV11-2,few,TRBJ2-1,CASSLGGGQGHEQFF
TRBV4-1,few,TRBJ2-1,CASSPSHLGLRLNEQFF
TRBV7-3,-,TRBJ1-1,CASSLTPGNTEAFF
TRBV4-1,many,TRBJ2-3,CASSQGGDGTQYF
TRBV20-1,few,TRBJ2-7,CSARTSWGYEQYF
TRBV6-1,-,TRBJ1-1,CASYSDDGALGGNTEAFF
TRBV14,-,TRBJ2-6,CASSQEVGRGANVLTF
TRBV27,few,TRBJ1-2,CASSLFPGWGGYTF
TRBV27,many,TRBJ2-7,CASSLSGISYEQYF
TRBV10-3,-,TRBJ1-2,CAIKGTGKNSNYGYTF
TRBV28,-,TRBJ2-1,CASSLLQGLGEQFF
TRBV11-2,few,TRBJ2-7,CAASPLDRESEQYF
TRBV7-9,-,TRBJ2-3,CASSLRASITDTQYF